Included here is one T cell receptor beta chain sequence, with context. This entry comes from a study of blood T cell repertoires in COVID-19. The table came from immunoSEQ multiplex PCR; TCRdb's copy has only in-frame clones and leaves some out. The sample records around 240,000 clones, around 93% being singletons. From germline, CDR1 is LGHDT and CDR2 YNNKEL (reference sequence). With 2 bases clipped from V and 9 bases from J, the junction kept 10 bases outside the gene matches. CDR3 size: 15 residues. The clonotype was recovered from a human donor in a cohort exposed to, infected with or recovered from COVID-19 (not recorded which). The donor label of this sample is uncertain. The sample consisted of PBMCs or T cells enriched from blood (not recorded which). This chain uses TRBV3-1 (or the pseudogene TRBV3-2) with TRBJ1-5; 7 bases match TRBD1. In DNA, the CDR3 is TGTGCCAGCAGCCAAAGGGCCCCAGGGGGAGGGCCCCAGCATTTT. Its protein is CASSQRAPGGGPQHF.